The clone carrying this TCR beta chain was detected a few times. TCR cDNA, made by 5'RACE template switching, carried an added universal primer site and UMIs. MiXCR, run by TCRdb on the 5' RACE reads, gives a single entry per CDR3 protein. The sample lists roughly 85,000 distinct CDR3 sequences; about 14% were seen once. The data are from a study of T cells after yellow fever vaccination. Study conclusions and caveats: Post-booster repertoires again held most primary-vaccination clones (about 96% CD4, roughly 88% CD8). Although the secondary response was weaker, it peaked faster, at day 5 versus 15.

This CDR3 spans 13 amino acids. V was pared by 4 bases and J by 7 bases, with 11 bases between. Germline loops: CDR1 SEHNR, CDR2 FQNEAQ (reference sequence). The chain has TRBV7-9 and TRBJ1-5; weak D call: TRBD1 (6 bases). The source of this sequence is a man aged 18 to 30 who received the YFV17D yellow fever vaccine. The starting material was CD8+ T cells not binding an NS4B(214-222) dextramer, sorted from PBMCs, obtained about 21 days after the first yellow fever vaccination. The chain's CDR3 is CASSSWQGQPQHF. DNA for the CDR3: TGTGCCAGCAGCTCCTGGCAGGGGCAGCCCCAGCATTTT.